This entry describes one T cell receptor (beta chain). The antigen remains unidentified. As for treatment: oral pan-JAK inhibitor, 5-10 mg twice daily. Alopecia areata patients had lesional scalp punch biopsies and peripheral blood taken from them. cDNA prepared by RNA extraction and subsequent reverse transcription served as the template for sequencing. Produced via immunoSEQ multiplex PCR; TCRdb's table is partial and in-frame only. The repertoire holds roughly 180,000 clones, 40% to 65% seen once, with 10% in the top ten. CDR3 length: 13 amino acids. V lost 7 bases and J lost 2, with 14 bases in between. CDR1 and CDR2 from the germline V gene are SQVTM and ANQGSEA. These data originate in a study of CD8+ T cells in alopecia areata. General study results and limits: Scalp clonality dropped significantly under tofacitinib, as did expanded CD8+ top-100 clones. Many expanded lesional clones stayed in scalp and blood while on tofacitinib. Shared TCR sequences were less clear between patients than in mice, possibly partly from HLA diversity.

The origin of this receptor is a human donor with alopecia areata. Sequenced material: CD8+ T cells sorted from blood, taken at week 52, from a patient treated with tofacitinib. The chain uses TRBV29-1 and TRBJ1-2; D unresolved. The CDR3 nucleotides read TGCAGCGCCCACAGTGGGGAGAACTATGGCTACACCTTC. Its translation: CSAHSGENYGYTF.